These T cell receptor beta chains were read from a single sample in a study of OX40 agonist ivuxolimab in advanced cancers. Here immunoSEQ multiplex PCR was the method, and the copy in TCRdb shows in-frame clones only, minus some. The sample shows approximately 92,000 clones, roughly 94% of them seen only once. The input for sequencing was CD4+ or CD8+ T cells sorted from blood, taken in a trial of the OX40 agonist ivuxolimab. The receptor set was obtained from an adult with an advanced solid tumor such as melanoma, head and neck, liver or kidney cancer. CDR3s include the opening cysteine and the closing phenylalanine or tryptophan. Fields, in order: J gene, V gene, CDR3 protein.

TRBJ2-1,TRBV6-5,CASSFPSGRSYNEQFF
TRBJ2-2,TRBV27,CATREGFVRGTGELFF
TRBJ2-5,TRBV7-2,CASSFAGQETQYF
TRBJ1-2,TRBV5-1,CASQGPGTNYGYTF
TRBJ2-7,TRBV7-9,CASSTGLAGNEQYF
TRBJ1-1,TRBV10-3,CAISDHLGRDTEAFF
TRBJ2-7,TRBV7-2,CASSLGGISSYEQYF
TRBJ1-2,TRBV28,CASSFGGDSYGYTF
TRBJ2-5,TRBV4-2,CASSQGSDRLTRLAQYF
TRBJ1-2,TRBV29-1,CSDKLPGNNYGYTF
TRBJ2-2,TRBV19,CASNDLGDTGELFF
TRBJ2-1,TRBV6-5,CASSPGFF
TRBJ2-2,TRBV19,CASSMEGWTGPAGDDTGELFF
TRBJ1-1,TRBV25-1,CASSGGTYEAFF
TRBJ1-2,TRBV28,CASSSRTGRANYGYTF
TRBJ2-7,TRBV10-3,CAISGRKGALGYEQYF
TRBJ2-3,TRBV5-1,CASSLVVGGSTDTQYF
TRBJ2-5,TRBV6-5,CASRYQETQYF
TRBJ2-1,TRBV11-3,CASSSQGVEQFF
TRBJ1-2,TRBV28,CASRGQVNYGYTF
TRBJ1-2,TRBV9,CASSGGPQGWMGYGYTF
TRBJ2-5,TRBV4-1,CASSQVPSGKQETQYF